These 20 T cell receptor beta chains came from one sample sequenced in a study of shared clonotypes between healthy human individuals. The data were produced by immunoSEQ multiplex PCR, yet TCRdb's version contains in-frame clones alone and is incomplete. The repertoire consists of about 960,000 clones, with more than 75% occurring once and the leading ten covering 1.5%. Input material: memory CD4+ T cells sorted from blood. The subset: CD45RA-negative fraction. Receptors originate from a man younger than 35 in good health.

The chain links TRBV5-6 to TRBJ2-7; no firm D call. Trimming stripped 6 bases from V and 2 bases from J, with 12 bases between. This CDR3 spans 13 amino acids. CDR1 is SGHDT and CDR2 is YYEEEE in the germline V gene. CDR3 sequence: CASTTPNTYEQYF. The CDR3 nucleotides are TGTGCCAGCACCACCCCTAATACCTACGAGCAGTACTTC. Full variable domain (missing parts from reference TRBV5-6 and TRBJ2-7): DAGVTQSPTHLIKTRGQQVTLRCSPKSGHDTVSWYQQALGQGPQFIFQYYEEEERQRGNFPDRFSGHQFPNYSSELNVNALLLGDSALYLCASTTPNTYEQYFGPGTRLTVT.

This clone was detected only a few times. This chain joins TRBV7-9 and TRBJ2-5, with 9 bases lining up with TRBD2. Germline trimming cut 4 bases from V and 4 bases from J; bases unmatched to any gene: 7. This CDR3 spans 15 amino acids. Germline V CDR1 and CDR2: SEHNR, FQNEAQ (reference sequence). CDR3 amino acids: CASSYSGGSGETQYF. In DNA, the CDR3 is TGTGCCAGCAGCTATAGCGGGGGAAGCGGAGAGACCCAGTACTTC.

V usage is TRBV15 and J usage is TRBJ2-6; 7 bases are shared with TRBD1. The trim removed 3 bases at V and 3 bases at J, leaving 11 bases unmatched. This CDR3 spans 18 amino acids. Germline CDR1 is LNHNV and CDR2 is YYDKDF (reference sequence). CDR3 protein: CATSSLAGGLYGANVLTF. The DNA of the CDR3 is TGTGCCACCAGCAGCTTGGCAGGGGGTTTGTATGGGGCCAACGTCCTGACTTTC.

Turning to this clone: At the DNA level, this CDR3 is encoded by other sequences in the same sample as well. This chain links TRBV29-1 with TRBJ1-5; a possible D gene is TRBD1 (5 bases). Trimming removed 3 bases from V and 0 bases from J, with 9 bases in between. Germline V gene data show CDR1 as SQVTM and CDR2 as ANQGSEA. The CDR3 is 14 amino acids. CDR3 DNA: TGCAGCGTTGATGGTGGGGGTAGCAATCAGCCCCAGCATTTT. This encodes CSVDGGGSNQPQHF.

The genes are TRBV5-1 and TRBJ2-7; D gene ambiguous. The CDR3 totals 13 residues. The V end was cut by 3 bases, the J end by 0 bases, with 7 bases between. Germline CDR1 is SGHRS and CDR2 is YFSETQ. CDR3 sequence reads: CASSSYFSYEQYF. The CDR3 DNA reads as TGCGCCAGCAGCTCGTATTTCTCCTACGAGCAGTACTTC.

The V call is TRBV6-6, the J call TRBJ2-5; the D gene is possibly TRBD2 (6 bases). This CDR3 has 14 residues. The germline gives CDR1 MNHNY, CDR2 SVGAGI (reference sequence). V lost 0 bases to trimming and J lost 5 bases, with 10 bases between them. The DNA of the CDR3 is TGTGCCAGCAGTTACTCCTCCCTAGCGGAGACCCAGTACTTC. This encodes CASSYSSLAETQYF.

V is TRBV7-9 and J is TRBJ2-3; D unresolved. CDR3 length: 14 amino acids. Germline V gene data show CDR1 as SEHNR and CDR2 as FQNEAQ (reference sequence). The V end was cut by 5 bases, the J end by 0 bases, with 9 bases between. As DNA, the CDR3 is TGTGCCAGCAGCCCTACCTTTAGCACAGATACGCAGTATTTT. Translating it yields CASSPTFSTDTQYF.

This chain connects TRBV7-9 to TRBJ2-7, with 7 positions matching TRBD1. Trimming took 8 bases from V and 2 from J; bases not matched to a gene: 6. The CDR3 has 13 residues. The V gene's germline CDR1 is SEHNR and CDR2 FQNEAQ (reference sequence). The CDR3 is CASGQGQPYEQYF. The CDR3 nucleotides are TGTGCCAGCGGCCAGGGACAGCCCTACGAGCAGTACTTC.

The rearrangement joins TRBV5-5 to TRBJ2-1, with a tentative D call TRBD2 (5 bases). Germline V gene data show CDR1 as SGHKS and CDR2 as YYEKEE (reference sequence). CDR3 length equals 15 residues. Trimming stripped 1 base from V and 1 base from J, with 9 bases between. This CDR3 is CASSLFLASYNEQFF. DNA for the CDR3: TGTGCCAGCAGCTTGTTCCTAGCATCCTACAATGAGCAGTTCTTC.

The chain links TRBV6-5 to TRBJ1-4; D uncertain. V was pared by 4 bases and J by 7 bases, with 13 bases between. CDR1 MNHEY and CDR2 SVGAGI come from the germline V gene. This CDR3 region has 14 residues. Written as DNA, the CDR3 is TGTGCCAGCAGTTCCCGACTGAGAGGTGAAAAACTGTTTTTT. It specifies CASSSRLRGEKLFF.

Written as DNA, the CDR3 is TGTGCCACAACTTCGACAGCGTCGGAAGCTTTCTTT. Encoded protein: CATTSTASEAFF. The chain is built from TRBV6-5 and TRBJ1-1, with D possibly matching TRBD1 (5 bases). Germline V lookup: CDR1 MNHEY, CDR2 SVGAGI. This CDR3 comprises 12 residues. V lost 10 bases and J lost 8, with 17 bases in between.

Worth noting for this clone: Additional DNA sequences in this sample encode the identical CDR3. CDR3 DNA sequence: TGCAGTGCTAGTGACGGGGACGGCTACACCTTC. Residues: CSASDGDGYTF. This chain links TRBV20-1 with TRBJ1-2; tentatively, D is TRBD1 (5 bases). The CDR3 is 11 residues long. The V end lost 3 bases, the J end lost 8 bases, and 10 bases lay between the germline ends. CDR1 is DFQATT and CDR2 is SNEGSKA in the germline V gene (reference sequence).

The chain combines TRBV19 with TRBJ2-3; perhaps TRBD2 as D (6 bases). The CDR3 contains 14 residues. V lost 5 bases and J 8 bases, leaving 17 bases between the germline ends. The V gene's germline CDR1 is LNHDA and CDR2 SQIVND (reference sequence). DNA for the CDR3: TGTGCCAGTAGTCCCGGGATGGCGGGAACTACGCAGTATTTT. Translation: CASSPGMAGTTQYF.

CDR3 DNA: TGTGCCAGCAGCAGGGATGGATCTGAGCAGTTCTTC. Its translation is CASSRDGSEQFF. The chain links TRBV6-1 to TRBJ2-1, with D possibly TRBD1 on 5 matching bases. CDR1 and CDR2 (germline): MNHNS, SASEGT. The V end lost 6 bases, the J end lost 9 bases, and 12 bases lay between the germline ends. There are 12 residues in the CDR3.

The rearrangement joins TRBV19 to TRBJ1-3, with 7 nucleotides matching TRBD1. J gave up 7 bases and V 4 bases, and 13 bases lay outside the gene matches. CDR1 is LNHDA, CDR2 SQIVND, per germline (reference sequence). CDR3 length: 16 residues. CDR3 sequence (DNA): TGTGCCAGTAGTAACCGACAGGGAGTAAGCAGGAACACCATATATTTT. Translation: CASSNRQGVSRNTIYF.

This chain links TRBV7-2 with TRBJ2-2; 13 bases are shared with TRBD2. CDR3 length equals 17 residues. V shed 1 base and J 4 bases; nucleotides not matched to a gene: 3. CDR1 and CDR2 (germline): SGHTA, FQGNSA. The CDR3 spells CASSLGGLAGFTGELFF. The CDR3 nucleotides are TGTGCCAGCAGCTTAGGGGGACTAGCGGGGTTCACCGGGGAGCTGTTTTTT.

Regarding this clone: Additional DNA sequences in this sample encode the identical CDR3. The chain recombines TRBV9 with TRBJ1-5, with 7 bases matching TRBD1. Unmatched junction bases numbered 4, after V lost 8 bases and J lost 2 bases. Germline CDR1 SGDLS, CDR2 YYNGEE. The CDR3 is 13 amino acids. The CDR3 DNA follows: TGTGCCAGTTCCGGACAGGGCAATCAGCCCCAGCATTTT. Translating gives CASSGQGNQPQHF.

The CDR3 protein is CASSLRGGSSYNSPLHF. The CDR3 DNA reads as TGTGCCAGCAGCTTAAGGGGGGGGAGCTCCTATAATTCACCCCTCCACTTT. The chain couples TRBV11-2 to TRBJ1-6; D is possibly TRBD1 (6 bases). V lost 2 bases, J lost 0 bases, and 11 bases lay in between. This CDR3 contains 17 residues. Germline lookup yields CDR1 SGHAT and CDR2 FQNNGV.

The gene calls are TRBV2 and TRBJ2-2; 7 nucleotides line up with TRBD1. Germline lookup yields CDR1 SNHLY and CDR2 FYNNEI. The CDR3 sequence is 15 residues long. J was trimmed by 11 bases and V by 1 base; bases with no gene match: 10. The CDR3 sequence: CASSEGQGVGRELFF. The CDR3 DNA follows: TGTGCCAGCAGTGAAGGGCAGGGGGTTGGAAGAGAGCTGTTTTTT. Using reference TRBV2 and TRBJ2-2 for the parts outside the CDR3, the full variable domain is EPEVTQTPSHQVTQMGQEVILRCVPISNHLYFYWYRQILGQKVEFLVSFYNNEISEKSEIFDDQFSVERPDGSNFTLKIRSTKLEDSAMYFCASSEGQGVGRELFFGEGSRLTVL.

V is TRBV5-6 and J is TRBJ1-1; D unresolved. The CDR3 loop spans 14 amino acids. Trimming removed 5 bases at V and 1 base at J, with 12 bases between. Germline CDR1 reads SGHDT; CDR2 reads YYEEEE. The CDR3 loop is CASREKPENTEAFF. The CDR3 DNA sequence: TGTGCCAGCAGAGAGAAACCAGAGAACACTGAAGCTTTCTTT.